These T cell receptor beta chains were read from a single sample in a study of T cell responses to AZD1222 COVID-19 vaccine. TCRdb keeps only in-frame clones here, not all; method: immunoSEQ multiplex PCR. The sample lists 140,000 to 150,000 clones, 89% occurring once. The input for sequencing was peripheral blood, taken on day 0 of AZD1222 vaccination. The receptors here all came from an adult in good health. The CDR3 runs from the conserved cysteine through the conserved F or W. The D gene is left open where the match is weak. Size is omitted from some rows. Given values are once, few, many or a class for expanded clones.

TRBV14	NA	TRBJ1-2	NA	CASSPSPQGGYGYTF	TGTGCCAGCAGCCCCAGCCCCCAGGGAGGCTATGGCTACACCTTC
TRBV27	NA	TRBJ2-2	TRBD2	CASSPPSPGRVFANTGELFF	TGTGCCAGCAGTCCTCCGTCACCAGGGAGGGTCTTTGCGAACACCGGGGAGCTGTTTTTT
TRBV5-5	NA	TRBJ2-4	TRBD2	CASSARARGTSGAGDIQYF	TGTGCCAGCAGCGCGAGGGCGCGAGGGACTAGCGGGGCCGGGGACATTCAGTACTTC
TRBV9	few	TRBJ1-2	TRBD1	CASSGGTGPYGYTF	TGTGCCAGCAGCGGCGGGACAGGGCCCTATGGCTACACCTTC
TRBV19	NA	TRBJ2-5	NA	CASSGAGRLETQYF	TGTGCCAGTAGTGGTGCAGGGAGGTTGGAGACCCAGTACTTC
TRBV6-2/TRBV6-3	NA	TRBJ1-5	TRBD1	CASSHRDRGNQPQHF	TGTGCCAGCAGTCACCGGGACAGGGGAAATCAGCCCCAGCATTTT
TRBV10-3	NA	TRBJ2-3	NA	CAISDKGISDTQYF	TGTGCCATCAGTGACAAAGGAATATCAGATACGCAGTATTTT
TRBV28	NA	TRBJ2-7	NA	CASSLAAGSAYEQYF	TGTGCCAGCAGTTTAGCGGCAGGGTCTGCCTACGAGCAGTACTTC
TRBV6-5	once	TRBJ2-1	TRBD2	CASSYLGTRGNEQFF	TGTGCCAGCAGTTACTTGGGGACTAGAGGGAATGAGCAGTTCTTC
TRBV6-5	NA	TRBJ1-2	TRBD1	CASRPKGQGDYGYTF	TGTGCCAGCAGGCCCAAAGGACAGGGAGACTATGGCTACACCTTC
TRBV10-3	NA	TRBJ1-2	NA	CAISQGMNYGYTF	TGTGCCATCAGCCAGGGAATGAACTATGGCTACACCTTC
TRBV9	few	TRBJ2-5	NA	CASSVGTGVQETQYF	TGTGCCAGCAGCGTAGGGACGGGAGTACAAGAGACCCAGTACTTC
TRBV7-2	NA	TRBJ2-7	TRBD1	CASSLMTGREQYF	TGTGCCAGCAGTTTAATGACAGGGCGGGAGCAGTACTTC
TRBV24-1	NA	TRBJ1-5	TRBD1	CATSEGTGAWSNQPQHF	TGTGCCACCAGTGAGGGGACAGGGGCATGGAGCAATCAGCCCCAGCATTTT
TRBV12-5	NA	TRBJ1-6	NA	CASGLEANSPLHF	TGTGCTAGTGGTTTGGAAGCTAATTCACCCCTCCACTTT
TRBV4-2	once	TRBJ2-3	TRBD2	CASSLAGRARTDTQYF	TGTGCCAGCAGTTTAGCGGGACGCGCGCGCACAGATACGCAGTATTTT
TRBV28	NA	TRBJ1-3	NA	CASSLFGQIASGNTIYF	TGTGCCAGCAGTTTATTTGGACAGATTGCCTCTGGAAACACCATATATTTT
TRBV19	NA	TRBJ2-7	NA	CASSIATGSSSYEQYF	TGTGCCAGTAGTATAGCTACGGGATCAAGCTCCTACGAGCAGTACTTC
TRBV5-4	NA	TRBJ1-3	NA	CASSLQTGFSGNTIYF	TGTGCCAGCAGCTTACAAACAGGGTTCTCTGGAAACACCATATATTTT
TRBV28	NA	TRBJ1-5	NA	CASSDGQRGNQPQHF	TGTGCCAGCAGCGACGGACAGCGGGGTAATCAGCCCCAGCATTTT
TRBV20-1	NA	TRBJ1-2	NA	CSGRIDYGYTF	TGCAGCGGCAGGATAGACTATGGCTACACCTTC
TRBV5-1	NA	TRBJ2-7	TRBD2	CASSILPGLVTYEQYF	TGCGCCAGCAGCATCCTTCCGGGACTAGTAACCTACGAGCAGTACTTC
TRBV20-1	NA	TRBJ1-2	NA	CSARRPYGYTF	TGCAGTGCTAGAAGACCCTATGGCTACACCTTC
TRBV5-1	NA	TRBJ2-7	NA	CASSLSSGELYEQYF	TGCGCCAGCAGCTTGTCTTCCGGGGAGCTCTACGAGCAGTACTTC
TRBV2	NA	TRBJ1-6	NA	CASSDEGFYSPLHF	TGTGCCAGCAGTGACGAGGGATTTTATTCACCCCTCCACTTT
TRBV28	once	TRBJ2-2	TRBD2	CASSGASGRYGGELFF	TGTGCCAGCAGTGGGGCTAGCGGGAGATACGGCGGGGAGCTGTTTTTT